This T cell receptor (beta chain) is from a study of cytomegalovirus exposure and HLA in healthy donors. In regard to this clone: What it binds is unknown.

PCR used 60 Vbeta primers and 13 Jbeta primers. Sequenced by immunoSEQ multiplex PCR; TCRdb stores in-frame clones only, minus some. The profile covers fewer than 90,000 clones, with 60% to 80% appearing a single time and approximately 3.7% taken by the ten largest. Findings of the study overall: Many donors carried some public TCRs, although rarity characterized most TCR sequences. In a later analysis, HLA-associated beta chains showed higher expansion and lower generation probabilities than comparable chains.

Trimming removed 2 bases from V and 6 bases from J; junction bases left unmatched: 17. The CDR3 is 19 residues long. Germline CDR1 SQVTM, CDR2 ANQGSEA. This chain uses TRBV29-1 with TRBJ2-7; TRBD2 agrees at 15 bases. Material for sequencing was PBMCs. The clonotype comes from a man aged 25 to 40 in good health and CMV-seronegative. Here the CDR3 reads CSVEPSDSEGLAGGLEQYF. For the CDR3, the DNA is TGCAGCGTTGAACCGAGTGATTCTGAAGGACTAGCGGGGGGGCTCGAGCAGTACTTC.